Sequencing of this TCR beta chain was carried out in a study of blood T cell repertoires in COVID-19 (dated by TCRdb to the early 2020s). Some background on the complete study: Collaborator samples came from the United States, Italy and Spain and covered acute and convalescent phases of COVID-19. The prospective study material was composed of cDNA or gDNA derived from T cells, B-cell-depleted T cells, or PBMCs. Where HLA class I and class II types were available, the types were taken from metadata supplied by the sample provider, not from assay-based typing. Subjects who had been exposed to COVID-19, were actively infected with it, or had recovered from it provided the deeply sampled blood TCRbeta repertoires that made up the dataset. The samples were drawn from two sources: the first 160 participants of the ongoing ImmuneRACE study, and over 950 subjects contributed by 6 global collaborators. The repertoires were made available in a free public database intended to serve as a resource for research on the immune response to SARS-CoV-2. A de-identified subject ID, COVID-19 status, age in years and sex were almost always included in the sample metadata.

TCRbeta CDR3 regions were amplified from genomic DNA by means of the immunoSEQ Assay, a bias-controlled multiplex PCR. The paper's processing steps were these. Within the assay, amplification of reference gene primers was used to estimate how many nucleated cells each sample contained. To quantify the absolute abundance of each unique TCRbeta CDR3 rearrangement, sequence reads were collapsed and filtered. For each sample, productive Simpson clonality was calculated by taking the square root of Simpson's diversity index across productive rearrangements. Not all clones reach the TCRdb copy of this immuneACCESS table, which keeps in-frame sequences only. Checked studies attribute under half of the gap to unresolved V genes and leave the rest unexplained. Clone size and the V and J calls come from that table; the DNA yielded D and trimming. The sample table records some 210,000 clones; nearly 90% of these occur just once. Of the sample, about 6.8% falls within the top ten clones.

V has 9 bases trimmed and J has 0 bases trimmed; junction bases matching no gene number 4. As encoded in the germline V gene, CDR1 is SNHLY while CDR2 is FYNNEI. From its cysteine to its phenylalanine, the CDR3 spans 15 amino acids. Only the CDR3 part of the read is kept: 45 bases, read in frame from the first base. Comments on this clone: Its target antigen remains unknown. Per-nucleotide qualities are absent, and no much larger clonotype sits a single base away.

Another Seattle source contributed samples from volunteer blood donors who had recovered from COVID-19. The collaborating institutions used their own protocols to collect whole blood in K2EDTA tubes. Collaborator samples were shipped for TCRbeta analysis as frozen whole blood, isolated PBMCs, or DNA extracted from either sample type. Broader findings and caveats from the paper: The amount of clinical and demographic metadata varied by source and participant and was provided uncurated.

The receptor chain draws on TRBV2 and TRBJ2-3, and 12 bases in between align with TRBD2. The TCR originated in a middle-aged woman who had recovered from COVID-19. Source material: peripheral blood. The CDR3 in this case is CASPGLAGSTDTQYF. The DNA sequence reads TGTGCCAGTCCTGGACTAGCGGGGAGCACAGATACGCAGTATTTT.